Presented here are 25 T cell receptor beta chains from one specimen sequenced in a study of cytomegalovirus exposure and HLA in healthy donors. PCR employed 60 Vbeta and 13 Jbeta primers. Data came from immunoSEQ multiplex PCR; TCRdb stores just in-frame clones and leaves some out. The data show 150,000 to 200,000 clones, and the top ten clones hold roughly 0.83%. Sequencing used PBMCs. The origin of the receptors is a woman between 18 and 29 years old in good health and CMV-seropositive.

The chain combines TRBV15 with TRBJ2-1; 8 nucleotides match TRBD2. This CDR3 has 16 residues. From germline, CDR1 is LNHNV and CDR2 YYDKDF (reference sequence). V trimming: 1 base; J trimming: 3 bases; junction bases outside the gene matches: 5. As DNA, the CDR3 is TGTGCCACCAGCAGAGTAAAAGCGGGAGACTACAATGAGCAGTTCTTC. Translating it yields CATSRVKAGDYNEQFF.

A note on this clone: Other DNA sequences within the sample encode an identical CDR3. The chain joins TRBV5-1 to TRBJ1-1, with 8 bases lining up with TRBD1. The CDR3 extends over 16 amino acids. V dropped 4 bases and J dropped 4; count of bases not matched to a gene: 12. CDR1 is SGHRS and CDR2 is YFSETQ in the germline V gene. The CDR3 DNA follows: TGCGCCAGCAGCCTGGCGGCAGGGGGCGTCGGCACTGAAGCTTTCTTT. Its protein is CASSLAAGGVGTEAFF.

The chain employs TRBV2 and TRBJ2-3; 10 bases match TRBD2. The CDR3 is 13 amino acids. V lost 10 bases, J lost 4 bases, and 5 bases stayed unmatched. Germline lookup yields CDR1 SNHLY and CDR2 FYNNEI. CDR3 in amino acids: CATKLAGADTQYF. For the CDR3, the DNA is TGTGCCACCAAGCTAGCGGGAGCAGATACGCAGTATTTT.

This rearrangement joins TRBV9 to TRBJ2-7, with TRBD2 matching over 14 bases. Germline trimming cut 4 bases from V and 7 bases from J; bases unmatched to any gene: 7. Germline CDR1 and CDR2: SGDLS and YYNGEE. CDR3 size: 15 residues. CDR3 sequence reads: CASSNPGLAGDEQYF. The CDR3, as DNA: TGTGCCAGCAGCAACCCGGGACTAGCGGGGGATGAGCAGTACTTC.

The V call is TRBV7-9, the J call TRBJ1-6; D is ambiguous. Germline assignment: CDR1 SEHNR and CDR2 FQNEAQ (reference sequence). V lost 6 bases, J lost 17 bases, and 17 bases lay in between. The CDR3 extends over 12 amino acids. The CDR3 loop is CASSRSVGVVHF. The CDR3 nucleotides read TGTGCCAGCAGTCGATCCGTCGGGGTTGTCCACTTT.

The CDR3: CASSFRTSGTDTQYF. The CDR3 DNA sequence: TGTGCCAGCAGTTTTAGGACTAGCGGCACAGATACGCAGTATTTT. The J gene is TRBJ2-3, the V gene TRBV6-5, with 9 bases matching TRBD2. Unmatched junction bases numbered 3, after V lost 4 bases and J lost 1 base. The CDR3 totals 15 residues. Germline lookup yields CDR1 MNHEY and CDR2 SVGAGI.

The chain couples TRBV10-3 to TRBJ1-5; TRBD1 aligns across 7 bases. The junction had 5 bases not matched to a gene; V was cut back by 5 bases and J by 7 bases. The germline V gene encodes CDR1 ENHRY and CDR2 SYGVKD. The CDR3 loop spans 13 amino acids. This CDR3 is CAISRDRQQPQHF. For the CDR3, the DNA is TGTGCCATCAGTCGGGACAGACAACAGCCCCAGCATTTT.

J is TRBJ1-1 and V is TRBV2; 10 bases map to TRBD1. The germline V gene has CDR1 SNHLY and CDR2 FYNNEI. V was pared by 2 bases and J by 8 bases, with 11 bases of the junction left unmatched. The CDR3 covers 16 residues. Written as DNA, the CDR3 is TGTGCCAGCAGTGAAAGGAGGACAGGGGGGGTGCGGGAAGCTTTCTTT. As protein: CASSERRTGGVREAFF.

The rearrangement joins TRBV7-2 to TRBJ2-6; 8 bases agree with TRBD1. The CDR3 contains 18 residues. From germline, CDR1 is SGHTA and CDR2 FQGNSA. Trimming took 5 bases from V and 0 from J; bases not matched to a gene: 9. The CDR3 loop reads CASSRAGTGYSGANVLTF. In nucleotides, the CDR3 is TGTGCCAGCAGCCGTGCCGGGACAGGCTACTCTGGGGCCAACGTCCTGACTTTC.

The gene calls are TRBV11-3 and TRBJ2-5; 9 positions match TRBD2. Germline CDR1 is SGHNT and CDR2 is YENEEA. With 5 bases clipped from V and 4 bases from J, the junction kept 8 bases outside the gene matches. This CDR3 contains 15 residues. In DNA form, the CDR3 reads TGTGCCAGCAGCCCCTATAGCGGGGGAAGAGAGACCCAGTACTTC. Amino acids: CASSPYSGGRETQYF.

The rearrangement links TRBV4-1 to TRBJ2-7; D is unresolved. Looked up from germline, CDR1 is MGHRA and CDR2 is YSYEKL. There are 15 residues in the CDR3. V lost 1 base and J lost 2, with 12 bases in between. CDR3 in amino acids: CASSQGFSMAYEQYF. The CDR3 coding sequence is TGCGCCAGCAGCCAAGGGTTTTCTATGGCCTACGAGCAGTACTTC.

This rearrangement joins TRBV12-5 to TRBJ2-2; 15 bases match TRBD2. This CDR3 spans 17 amino acids. Germline loops: CDR1 LGHNT, CDR2 FRNRAP. Trimming removed 2 bases from V and 6 bases from J; junction bases left unmatched: 4. CDR3 residues: CASGLMGLAGGAGELFF. As DNA, the CDR3 is TGTGCTAGTGGTTTGATGGGACTAGCGGGAGGAGCCGGGGAGCTGTTTTTT.

V is TRBV6-1 and J is TRBJ1-5; the D gene is possibly TRBD1 (5 bases). Per germline, CDR1 MNHNS and CDR2 SASEGT. The CDR3 spans 13 residues. V dropped 7 bases and J dropped 5 bases, with 12 bases sitting between them. The CDR3 bases are TGTGCCAGCAAGGGACTTCCCGATCAGCCCCAGCATTTT. Protein product: CASKGLPDQPQHF.

The chain has TRBV4-2 and TRBJ2-3; 7 bases agree with TRBD1. V lost 0 bases, J lost 3 bases, and 6 bases stayed unmatched. This CDR3 is built from 16 residues. In germline, CDR1 is LGHNA, CDR2 YNFKEQ. The DNA for the CDR3 is TGTGCCAGCAGCCAAGATCTTTACAGGGGAACAGATACGCAGTATTTT. This gives the protein CASSQDLYRGTDTQYF.

This CDR3 reads CAMSSGSPPDTQYF. In DNA form, the CDR3 reads TGTGCCATGAGTAGCGGGAGTCCCCCAGATACGCAGTATTTT. The chain is built from TRBV2 and TRBJ2-3; 9 bases agree with TRBD2. V gave up 10 bases and J gave up 4 bases; unmatched junction bases: 9. The CDR3 is made up of 14 amino acids. Germline V gene lookup returns CDR1 SNHLY and CDR2 FYNNEI.

The chain has TRBV5-1 and TRBJ2-3; the D is unclear. V was cut by 0 bases and J by 7 bases, with 18 bases left in between. Germline V CDR1 and CDR2: SGHRS, YFSETQ. The CDR3 runs 16 residues. CDR3 in amino acids: CASSLESRRLANTQYF. For the CDR3, the DNA is TGCGCCAGCAGCTTGGAGTCCCGCCGACTTGCTAATACGCAGTATTTT.

This chain connects TRBV9 to TRBJ2-1; TRBD2 agrees at 8 bases. V shed 3 bases and J 2 bases; nucleotides not matched to a gene: 7. Germline CDR1 and CDR2: SGDLS and YYNGEE. The CDR3 sequence is 16 residues long. CDR3 coding DNA: TGTGCCAGCAGCGACAAGCGGGAGCGAGCCTACAATGAGCAGTTCTTC. Translation: CASSDKRERAYNEQFF.

The chain links TRBV19 to TRBJ1-1; 9 bases fit TRBD1. Germline CDR1 LNHDA, CDR2 SQIVND (reference sequence). The CDR3 contains 17 residues. V gave up 3 bases and J gave up 0 bases; unmatched junction bases: 8. CDR3 residues: CASSIPGQGRMNTEAFF. DNA for the CDR3: TGTGCCAGTAGTATCCCAGGACAGGGGCGCATGAACACTGAAGCTTTCTTT.

The DNA of the CDR3 is TGTGCCAGCAGTGAAGCGGGGAGCAAAAACATTCAGTACTTC. It is translated as CASSEAGSKNIQYF. V and J are TRBV6-1 and TRBJ2-4; TRBD2 might be the D (5 bases). The CDR3 totals 14 residues. Trimming pared 0 bases from V and 3 bases from J, leaving 6 bases between. Germline loops: CDR1 MNHNS, CDR2 SASEGT.

The gene calls are TRBV27 and TRBJ2-7, with 7 bases lining up with TRBD1. CDR1 is MNHEY and CDR2 is SMNVEV in the germline V gene (reference sequence). The CDR3 runs 15 residues. Unmatched junction bases numbered 10, after V lost 6 bases and J lost 2 bases. The CDR3 nucleotides are TGTGCCAGCAGCCTCCTACAGGGGATTACCTACGAGCAGTACTTC. Translated: CASSLLQGITYEQYF.

The V gene is TRBV11-3, the J gene TRBJ1-1; a possible D gene is TRBD1 (5 bases). The V end lost 5 bases, the J end lost 4 bases, and 14 bases lay between the germline ends. This CDR3 has 14 amino acids. Germline V gene lookup returns CDR1 SGHNT and CDR2 YENEEA. The CDR3 spells CASSPGGASTEAFF. As DNA, the CDR3 is TGTGCCAGCAGCCCTGGAGGGGCAAGCACTGAAGCTTTCTTT.

The chain carries TRBV6-1 and TRBJ1-1; D might be TRBD1 (5 bases). Germline-derived CDR1 and CDR2 are MNHNS and SASEGT. The CDR3 spans 14 residues. V lost 3 bases to trimming and J lost 3 bases, with 11 bases between them. The CDR3 bases are TGTGCCAGCAGTGAGGGGGGAGAGCACACTGAAGCTTTCTTT. It is translated as CASSEGGEHTEAFF.

Here the CDR3 reads CASSPGPGETQYF. CDR3 nucleotides: TGTGCCAGCAGCCCCGGGCCAGGGGAGACCCAGTACTTC. J is TRBJ2-5 and V is TRBV7-6, with D possibly being TRBD1 (5 bases). The CDR3 consists of 13 residues. The ends were cut back, 5 bases at V and 5 bases at J, with 12 bases in the middle. Germline V lookup: CDR1 SGHVS, CDR2 FNYEAQ. Supplemented by reference TRBV7-6 and TRBJ2-5, the full variable domain reads GAGVSQSPRYKVTKRGQDVALRCDPISGHVSLYWYRQALGQGPEFLTYFNYEAQQDKSGLPNDRFSAERPEGSISTLTIQRTEQRDSAMYRCASSPGPGETQYFGPGTRLLVL.

The chain couples TRBV9 to TRBJ1-2; TRBD1 matches at 9 bases. V lost 0 bases and J lost 4; bases outside the gene matches: 4. Germline V gene lookup returns CDR1 SGDLS and CDR2 YYNGEE. The CDR3 is made up of 15 amino acids. For the CDR3, the DNA is TGTGCCAGCAGCGTAGGACAGGGGGATAGCTATGGCTACACCTTC. Encoded protein: CASSVGQGDSYGYTF.

V usage is TRBV18 and J usage is TRBJ1-1; D gene ambiguous. The CDR3 has 13 residues. Germline V gene data show CDR1 as KGHSH and CDR2 as LQKENI. V was shortened by 3 bases and J by 6 bases, with 11 bases between the two germline ends. CDR3 in amino acids: CASSPETVSEAFF. In DNA, the CDR3 is TGTGCCAGCTCACCGGAAACAGTATCTGAAGCTTTCTTT. The full variable domain, in which reference TRBV18 and TRBJ1-1 provide the parts outside the CDR3, is NAGVMQNPRHLVRRRGQEARLRCSPMKGHSHVYWYRQLPEEGLKFMVYLQKENIIDESGMPKERFSAEFPKEGPSILRIQQVVRGDSAAYFCASSPETVSEAFFGQGTRLTVV.